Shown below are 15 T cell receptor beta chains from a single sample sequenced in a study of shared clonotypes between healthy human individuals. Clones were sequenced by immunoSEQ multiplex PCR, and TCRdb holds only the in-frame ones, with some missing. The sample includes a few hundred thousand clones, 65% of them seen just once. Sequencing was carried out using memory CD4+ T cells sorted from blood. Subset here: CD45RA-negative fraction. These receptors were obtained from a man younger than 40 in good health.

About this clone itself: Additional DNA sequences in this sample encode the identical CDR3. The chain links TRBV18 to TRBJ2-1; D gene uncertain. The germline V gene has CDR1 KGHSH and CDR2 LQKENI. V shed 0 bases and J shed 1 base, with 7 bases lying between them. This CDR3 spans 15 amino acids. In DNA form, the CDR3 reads TGTGCCAGCTCACCACCGGGTAGTTCCTACAATGAGCAGTTCTTC. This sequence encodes CASSPPGSSYNEQFF.

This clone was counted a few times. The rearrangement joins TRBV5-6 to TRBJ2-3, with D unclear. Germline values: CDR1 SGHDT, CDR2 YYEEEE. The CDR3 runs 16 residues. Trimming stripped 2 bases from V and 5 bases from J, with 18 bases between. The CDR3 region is CASSFFTTSLGDTQYF. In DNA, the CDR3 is TGTGCCAGCAGCTTCTTCACTACCTCTCTTGGAGATACGCAGTATTTT.

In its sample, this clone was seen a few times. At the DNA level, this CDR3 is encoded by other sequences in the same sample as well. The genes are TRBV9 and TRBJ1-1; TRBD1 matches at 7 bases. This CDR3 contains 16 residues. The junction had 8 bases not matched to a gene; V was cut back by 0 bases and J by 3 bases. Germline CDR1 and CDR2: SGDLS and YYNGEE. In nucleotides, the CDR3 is TGTGCCAGCAGCGTAGGTTTAGGGGACAGTGACACTGAAGCTTTCTTT. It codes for CASSVGLGDSDTEAFF.

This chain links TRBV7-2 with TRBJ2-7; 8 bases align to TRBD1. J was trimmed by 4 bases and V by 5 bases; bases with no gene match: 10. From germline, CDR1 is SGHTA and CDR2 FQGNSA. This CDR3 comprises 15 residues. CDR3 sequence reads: CASSGGQGRKYEQYF. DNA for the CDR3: TGTGCCAGCAGCGGTGGACAGGGTCGGAAGTACGAGCAGTACTTC.

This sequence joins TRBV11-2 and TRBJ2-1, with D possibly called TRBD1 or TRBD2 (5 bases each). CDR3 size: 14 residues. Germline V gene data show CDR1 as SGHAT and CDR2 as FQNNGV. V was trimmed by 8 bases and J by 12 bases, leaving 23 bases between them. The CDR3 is CASATSGRAGRQFF. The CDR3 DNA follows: TGTGCCAGCGCCACCTCCGGACGTGCAGGGAGGCAGTTCTTC. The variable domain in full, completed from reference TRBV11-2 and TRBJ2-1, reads EAGVAQSPRYKIIEKRQSVAFWCNPISGHATLYWYQQILGQGPKLLIQFQNNGVVDDSQLPKDRFSAERLKGVDSTLKIQPAKLEDSAVYLCASATSGRAGRQFFGPGTRLTVL.

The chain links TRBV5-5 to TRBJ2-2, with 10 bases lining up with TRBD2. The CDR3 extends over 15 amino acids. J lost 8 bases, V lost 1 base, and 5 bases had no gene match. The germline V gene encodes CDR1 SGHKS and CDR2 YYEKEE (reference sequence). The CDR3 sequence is CASSLSSGRNGELFF. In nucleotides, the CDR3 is TGTGCCAGCAGCTTGTCTAGCGGGAGAAATGGGGAGCTGTTTTTT. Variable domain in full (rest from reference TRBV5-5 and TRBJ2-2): DAGVTQSPTHLIKTRGQQVTLRCSPISGHKSVSWYQQVLGQGPQFIFQYYEKEERGRGNFPDRFSARQFPNYSSELNVNALLLGDSALYLCASSLSSGRNGELFFGEGSRLTVL.

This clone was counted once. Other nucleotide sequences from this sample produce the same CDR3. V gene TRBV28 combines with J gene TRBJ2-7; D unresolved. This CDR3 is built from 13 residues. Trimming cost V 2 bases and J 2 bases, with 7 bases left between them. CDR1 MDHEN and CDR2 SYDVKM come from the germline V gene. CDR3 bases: TGTGCCAGCAGTTTAGGTCGGCCCTACGAGCAGTACTTC. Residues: CASSLGRPYEQYF.

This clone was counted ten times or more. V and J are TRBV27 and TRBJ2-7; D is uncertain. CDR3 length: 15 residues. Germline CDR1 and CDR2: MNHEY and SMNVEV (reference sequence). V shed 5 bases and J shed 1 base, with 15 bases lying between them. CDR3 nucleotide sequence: TGTGCCAGCAGTAAAGCCGGGTTAGGGTCCTACGAGCAGTACTTC. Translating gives CASSKAGLGSYEQYF.

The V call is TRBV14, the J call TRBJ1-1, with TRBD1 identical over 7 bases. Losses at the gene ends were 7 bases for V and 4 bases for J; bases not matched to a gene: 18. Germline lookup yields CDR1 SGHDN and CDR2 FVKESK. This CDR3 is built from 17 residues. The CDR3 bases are TGTGCCAGCACCGGACAGGCTATTGATATGGGGGGCACTGAAGCTTTCTTT. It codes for CASTGQAIDMGGTEAFF.

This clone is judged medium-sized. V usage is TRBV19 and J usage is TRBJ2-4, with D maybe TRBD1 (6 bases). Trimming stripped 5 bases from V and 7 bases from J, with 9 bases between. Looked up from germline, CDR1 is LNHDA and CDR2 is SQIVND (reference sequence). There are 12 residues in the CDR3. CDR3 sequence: CASSADRNIQYF. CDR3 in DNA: TGTGCCAGTAGTGCCGACAGGAACATTCAGTACTTC.

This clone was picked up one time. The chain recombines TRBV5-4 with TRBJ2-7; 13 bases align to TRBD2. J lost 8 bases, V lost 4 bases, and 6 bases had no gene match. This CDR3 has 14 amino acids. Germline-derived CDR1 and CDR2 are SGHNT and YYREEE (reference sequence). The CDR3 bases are TGTGCCAGCAGCCGGACTAGCGGGAGCTGGAAGCAGTACTTC. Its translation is CASSRTSGSWKQYF.

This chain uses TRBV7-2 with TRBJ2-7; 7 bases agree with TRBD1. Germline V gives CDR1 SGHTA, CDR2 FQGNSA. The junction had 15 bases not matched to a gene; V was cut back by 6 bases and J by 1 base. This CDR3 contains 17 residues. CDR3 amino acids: CASSPIRRQGQSYEQYF. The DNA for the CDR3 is TGTGCCAGCAGTCCAATTCGAAGACAGGGTCAGTCCTACGAGCAGTACTTC. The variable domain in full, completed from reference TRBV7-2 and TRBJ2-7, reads GAGVSQSPSNKVTEKGKDVELRCDPISGHTALYWYRQSLGQGLEFLIYFQGNSAPDKSGLPSDRFSAERTGGSVSTLTIQRTQQEDSAVYLCASSPIRRQGQSYEQYFGPGTRLTVT.

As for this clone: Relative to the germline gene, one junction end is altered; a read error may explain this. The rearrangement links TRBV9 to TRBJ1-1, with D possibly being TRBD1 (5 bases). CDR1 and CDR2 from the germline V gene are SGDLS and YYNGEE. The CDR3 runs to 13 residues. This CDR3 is CASSVGTDFPYWF. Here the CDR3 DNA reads TGTGCCAGCAGCGTCGGGACCGATTTCCCTTACTGGTTT.

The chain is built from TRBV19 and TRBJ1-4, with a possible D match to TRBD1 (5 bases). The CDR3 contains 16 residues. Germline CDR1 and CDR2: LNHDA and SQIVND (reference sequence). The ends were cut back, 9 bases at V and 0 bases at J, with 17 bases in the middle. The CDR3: CASRTPNSATNEKLFF. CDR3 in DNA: TGTGCCAGCCGGACACCGAACTCTGCAACTAATGAAAAACTGTTTTTT.

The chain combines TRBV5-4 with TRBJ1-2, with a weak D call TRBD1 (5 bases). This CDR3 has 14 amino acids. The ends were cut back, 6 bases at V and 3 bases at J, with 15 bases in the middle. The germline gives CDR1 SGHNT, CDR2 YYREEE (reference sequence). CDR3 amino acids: CASTIDRKHYGYTF. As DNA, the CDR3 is TGTGCCAGCACCATTGACAGAAAACACTATGGCTACACCTTC.